The source of this TCR beta chain is a study of blood T cells in healthy people across ages. For the second PCR, which ran for 7 to 11 cycles, a sample-barcoded 5' primer and a J-beta primer mix were used. TCRdb called the 5' RACE reads again in MiXCR, with one record for every CDR3 protein. This sample has around 780,000 distinct CDR3 sequences, with approximately 60% found just once. Every donor contributed around 10 milliliters of peripheral blood by blood draw. Germline values: CDR1 LGHNA, CDR2 YSLEER. The trim removed 5 bases at V and 2 bases at J, leaving 5 bases unmatched. The CDR3 totals 15 residues.

The chain has TRBV4-3 and TRBJ2-1, with 8 bases fitting TRBD2. The sequencing input was blood. This TCR derives from a man aged 40-49 years in good health. CDR3 sequence (DNA): TGCGCCAGCAGCGAAGGCGGGAGGCCCTACAATGAGCAGTTCTTC. It codes for CASSEGGRPYNEQFF.